The 21 T cell receptor beta chains reported below all come from one sample, sequenced in a study of tumor and adjacent non-tumor tissue in lung cancer. No cell sorting was done before RNA was extracted from the tissue. The library came from three nested PCR rounds adapted from ARM-PCR protocols. TCRdb fed the multiplex PCR reads into MiXCR, producing one record per CDR3 protein. The sample lists over 100,000 distinct CDR3 sequences, roughly 77% seen once, with more than 35% in the top ten. The sequencing input was lung tumor tissue. These TCRs come from a woman aged 55 to 70 with non-small cell lung cancer.

Note on this clonotype: One end of the junction does not line up with germline, which may come from a read error. The V gene is TRBV11-3, the J gene TRBJ1-4; D unresolved. Germline V CDR1 and CDR2: SGHNT, YENEEA. The CDR3 runs to 12 residues. The CDR3 here is CTSSLESENLFF. The CDR3 region has the DNA TGTACCAGCAGCCTAGAGTCGGAAAATCTGTTTTTT.

This clonotype was seen more than once but under ten times. The V and J genes are TRBV28 and TRBJ1-5; a possible D gene is TRBD1 (5 bases). The germline V gene encodes CDR1 MDHEN and CDR2 SYDVKM. With 2 bases removed from V and 3 bases from J, the gap between germline ends came to 11 bases. The CDR3 has 15 amino acids. In nucleotides, the CDR3 is TGTGCCAGCAGTTTAGGAGGGGCGATCAATCAGCCCCAGCATTTT. Amino acid sequence: CASSLGGAINQPQHF.

This clonotype was seen repeatedly, ten times or more. V gene TRBV29-1 combines with J gene TRBJ2-2; TRBD2 aligns across 11 bases. Germline loops: CDR1 SQVTM, CDR2 ANQGSEA. This CDR3 is built from 17 residues. J gave up 1 base and V 3 bases, and 7 bases lay outside the gene matches. This chain's CDR3 is CSVEGVAGGQNTGELFF. For the CDR3, the DNA is TGCAGCGTTGAGGGGGTAGCGGGAGGGCAGAACACCGGGGAGCTGTTTTTT.

About this clonotype: The missing conserved phenylalanine or tryptophan at the end of this CDR3 makes a read error likely. The chain links TRBV20-1 to TRBJ1-5; 7 bases match TRBD1. J was trimmed by 1 base and V by 6 bases; bases with no gene match: 12. Germline V gene lookup returns CDR1 DFQATT and CDR2 SNEGSKA (reference sequence). CDR3 length: 16 residues. Here the CDR3 reads CSAGGTDRPSNQPQHL. DNA of the CDR3: TGCAGTGCGGGTGGGACAGACCGGCCGAGCAATCAGCCCCAGCATTTA.

Details on this clonotype: A much larger clone lies a single base off, so this may be a read error. J is TRBJ2-3 and V is TRBV6-1; D remains unclear. CDR3 size: 14 residues. Looked up from germline, CDR1 is MNHNS and CDR2 is SASEGT. CDR3 sequence reads: CASNEAEATDTQYF. For the CDR3, the DNA is TGTGCCAGCAATGAAGCAGAAGCAACAGATACGCAGTATTTT.

The V call is TRBV6-5, the J call TRBJ2-7; D may be TRBD1 (6 bases). The CDR3 extends over 15 amino acids. V dropped 8 bases and J dropped 4 bases, with 21 bases sitting between them. Germline V CDR1 and CDR2: MNHEY, SVGAGI. CDR3 protein: CASATDLDRWYEQYF. Written as DNA, the CDR3 is TGTGCCAGCGCAACTGACCTCGACAGGTGGTACGAGCAGTACTTC.

This clonotype was seen a few times. The J gene is TRBJ2-1, the V gene TRBV12-3 or TRBV12-4, with D unresolved. This CDR3 has 14 amino acids. Trimming stripped 2 bases from V and 3 bases from J, with 8 bases between. CDR3 residues: CASSLRAIYNEQFF. CDR3 DNA: TGTGCCAGCAGTTTAAGGGCCATCTACAATGAGCAGTTCTTC.

Concerning this clonotype: The conserved phenylalanine or tryptophan is not found at the CDR3 terminus, so this likely reflects a read error. The DNA is omitted, as the CDR3 cannot be located on it reliably, and the CDR3 follows TCRdb's listing. V and J are TRBV20-1 and TRBJ1-1; TRBD1 is taken as the D call from the table, unchecked against the DNA. Germline V gene data show CDR1 as DFQATT and CDR2 as SNEGSKA (reference sequence). Both ends counted, the CDR3 spans 16 residues. CDR3 amino acids: CSARVYGQGMNTEAFS.

Note on this clonotype: A read error may produce the germline difference seen at one junction end. V and J are TRBV4-1 and TRBJ2-7, with D perhaps TRBD1 (6 bases). Germline CDR1 and CDR2: MGHRA and YSYEKL. CDR3 size: 14 residues. The CDR3 bases are TGCGCCAGCAGCCAAACAGGGACGAGCTACGAGCAGTATTTC. It encodes CASSQTGTSYEQYF.

About this clonotype itself: The germline gene is not matched at one end of the junction; a read error may be the cause. This chain connects TRBV11-3 to TRBJ2-3; D is ambiguous. Germline V gene data show CDR1 as SGHNT and CDR2 as YENEEA. The CDR3 totals 13 residues. The CDR3 DNA sequence: TGTGCCAACATAAAGAGCCAAGGTGATACGCAATATTTT. This translates into CANIKSQGDTQYF.

About this clonotype: Since a much larger clone is just one base distant, this may be a read error. The rearrangement uses TRBV7-8 and TRBJ1-3; the D gene is possibly TRBD1 (6 bases). Trimming took off 5 bases at V and 0 bases at J, with 14 bases between the two ends. There are 16 residues in the CDR3. The germline gives CDR1 SGHVS, CDR2 FQNEAQ. For the CDR3, the DNA is TGTGCCAGCAGCCTGTTGATACAGGGCTCTGGAAACACCATATATTTT. Protein sequence: CASSLLIQGSGNTIYF.

This clonotype has a count of ten or more. The gene calls are TRBV29-1 and TRBJ2-7; D is unresolved. CDR3 size: 13 residues. CDR1 is SQVTM, CDR2 ANQGSEA, per germline. Trimming shortened V by 7 bases and J by 3 bases, and 16 bases separated the two germline ends. CDR3 protein: CSAHRSADYEQYF. CDR3 DNA: TGCAGCGCCCACCGCAGTGCAGACTACGAGCAGTACTTC.

This clonotype has ten or more counts. The chain is built from TRBV28 and TRBJ2-6; no firm D call. V was shortened by 5 bases and J by 0 bases, with 8 bases between the two germline ends. The CDR3 contains 15 residues. Looked up from germline, CDR1 is MDHEN and CDR2 is SYDVKM. The CDR3 nucleotides read TGTGCCAGCAGTAGCCGCGTCTCTGGGGCCAACGTCCTGACTTTC. Encoded protein: CASSSRVSGANVLTF. The full variable domain, in which reference TRBV28 and TRBJ2-6 provide the parts outside the CDR3, is DVKVTQSSRYLVKRTGEKVFLECVQDMDHENMFWYRQDPGLGLRLIYFSYDVKMKEKGDIPEGYSVSREKKERFSLILESASTNQTSMYLCASSSRVSGANVLTFGAGSRLTVL.

Of note for this clonotype: Germline is not matched at one junction end, which may reflect a read error. In DNA, the CDR3 is TGCGCCAGCAGCTGGCTAGGCTCTGGGGCTAACGTCCTGACTTTC. This sequence encodes CASSWLGSGANVLTF. The chain links TRBV5-1 to TRBJ2-6, with D possibly matching TRBD1 (5 bases). CDR3 size: 15 residues. Germline-derived CDR1 and CDR2 are SGHRS and YFSETQ.

About this clonotype: At one end the junction does not follow the germline gene, possibly because of a read error. The chain employs TRBV11-3 and TRBJ2-2, with TRBD2 as a possible D gene (5 bases). The germline V gene has CDR1 SGHNT and CDR2 YENEEA. The CDR3 totals 13 residues. CDR3 protein: CARNLIGSGELFF. CDR3 in DNA: TGTGCCAGAAACTTAATAGGGTCCGGGGAACTGTTTTTT.

The chain recombines TRBV6-2 or TRBV6-3 with TRBJ1-6; the D is unclear. Germline CDR1 MNHEY, CDR2 SVGEGT. Trimming pared 10 bases from V and 10 bases from J, leaving 20 bases between. The CDR3 runs 14 residues. CDR3 in DNA: TGTGCCAACAGCCCCTGGGCGGAAAACTCACCCCTCCACTTT. Translation gives CANSPWAENSPLHF.

In the case of this clonotype: Relative to the germline gene, one junction end is altered; a read error may explain this. This rearrangement joins TRBV20-1 to TRBJ2-2; D is uncertain. Germline V gene sequence: CDR1 DFQATT, CDR2 SNEGSKA (reference sequence). This CDR3 has 12 amino acids. CDR3 coding DNA: TGCAGTGGTAGAGTAAATACCGGGGAGCTGTTTTTT. Translation gives CSGRVNTGELFF.

With respect to this clonotype: Germline is not matched at one junction end, which may reflect a read error. V usage is TRBV12-3 or TRBV12-4 and J usage is TRBJ2-5, with D possibly being TRBD1 (5 bases). The CDR3 is made up of 17 amino acids. CDR3 nucleotides: TGTGCCAGCAGTCTTCGCCTCGAAAAGGGGATGTCGAAGACCCAGCACTTC. This sequence encodes CASSLRLEKGMSKTQHF.

A few counts support this clonotype. The rearrangement links TRBV5-4 to TRBJ2-2, with 11 bases that match TRBD2. V was clipped by 7 bases and J by 6 bases; unmatched bases: 5. Germline CDR1 is SGHNT and CDR2 is YYREEE (reference sequence). The CDR3 runs to 14 residues. CDR3 bases: TGTGCCAGCGCTAGCGGGAGGCAGGCCGGGGAGCTGTTTTTT. This translates into CASASGRQAGELFF. The full variable domain, its missing parts supplied by reference TRBV5-4 and TRBJ2-2, is ETGVTQSPTHLIKTRGQQVTLRCSSQSGHNTVSWYQQALGQGPQFIFQYYREEENGRGNFPPRFSGLQFPNYSSELNVNALELDDSALYLCASASGRQAGELFFGEGSRLTVL.

As regards this clonotype: The junction departs from the called germline gene at one end, perhaps through a read error. The genes are TRBV11-1 and TRBJ2-3; the D gene is possibly TRBD2 (5 bases). Looked up from germline, CDR1 is SGHAT and CDR2 is FQDESV (reference sequence). The CDR3 extends over 14 amino acids. The DNA for the CDR3 is TGTGCCAGCAACTTTGAGGGTATCACAGATACGCAGTACTTT. Translation: CASNFEGITDTQYF.

A word on this clonotype: A single base separates this from a much larger clone, so it may be a read error. The rearrangement joins TRBV20-1 to TRBJ2-7, with 8 bases lining up with TRBD2. J lost 9 bases, V lost 3 bases, and 4 bases had no gene match. Germline loops: CDR1 DFQATT, CDR2 SNEGSKA (reference sequence). This CDR3 spans 11 amino acids. The CDR3: CSASSGGRQYF. The DNA of the CDR3 is TGCAGTGCTAGCTCGGGGGGGCGGCAGTACTTC.